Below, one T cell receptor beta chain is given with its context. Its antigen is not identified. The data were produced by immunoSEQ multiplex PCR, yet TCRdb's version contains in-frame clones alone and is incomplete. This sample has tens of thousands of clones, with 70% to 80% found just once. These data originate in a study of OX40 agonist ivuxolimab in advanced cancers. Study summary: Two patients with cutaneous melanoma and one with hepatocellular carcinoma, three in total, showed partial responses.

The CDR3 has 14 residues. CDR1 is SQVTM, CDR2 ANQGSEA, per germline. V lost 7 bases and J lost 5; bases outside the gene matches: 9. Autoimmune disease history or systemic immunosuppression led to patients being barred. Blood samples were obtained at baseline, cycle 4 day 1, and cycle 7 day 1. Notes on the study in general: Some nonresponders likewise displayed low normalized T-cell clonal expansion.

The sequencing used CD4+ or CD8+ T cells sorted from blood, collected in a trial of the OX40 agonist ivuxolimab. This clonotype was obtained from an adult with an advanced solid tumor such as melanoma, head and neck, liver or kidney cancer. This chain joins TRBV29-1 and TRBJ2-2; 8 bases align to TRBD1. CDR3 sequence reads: CSASGGEDTGELFF. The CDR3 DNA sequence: TGCAGCGCTTCAGGGGGCGAGGATACCGGGGAGCTGTTTTTT.